These 22 T cell receptor beta chains came from one sample sequenced in a study of vaccination effects on CD4 cells after COVID-19. Profiling relied on immunoSEQ multiplex PCR, and the TCRdb table lists in-frame clones only, not all of them. This repertoire shows 40,000 to 45,000 clones, under 85% found once; its top ten account for about 3%. In the ViraFEST assay, antigen-specific CD4+ clonotypes were identified by expansion after peptide-pool stimulation. Isolation of CD4+ T cells took place after more than 9 days of culture. Among the vaccine recipients, none had a prior SARS-CoV-2 infection, and nucleocapsid antibodies were negative. The antigens these receptors bind are not known. The specimen comprised CD4+ T cells from PBMCs cultured with HCoV-NL63 spike peptides, sampled before COVID-19 vaccination. The receptors originated from a human donor who received a COVID-19 vaccine.

This clone came up once. The chain carries TRBV18 and TRBJ1-1, with 8 bases lining up with TRBD1. The CDR3 totals 15 residues. Germline CDR1 KGHSH, CDR2 LQKENI. Trimming cost V 2 bases and J 3 bases; bases outside gene matches: 5. The CDR3 sequence is CASSPLTGADTEAFF. The CDR3 DNA reads TGTGCCAGCTCACCATTGACAGGGGCCGACACTGAAGCTTTCTTT.

This clone was detected once. V gene TRBV18 combines with J gene TRBJ1-3; D possibly corresponds to TRBD1 (5 bases). V gave up 7 bases and J gave up 3 bases, with 10 bases separating them. Germline values: CDR1 KGHSH, CDR2 LQKENI. This CDR3 spans 13 amino acids. CDR3 residues: CASLQGSGNTIYF. The CDR3 region has the DNA TGTGCCAGCTTGCAGGGCAGTGGAAACACCATATATTTT.

This chain connects TRBV6-6 to TRBJ2-7, with D unclear. The CDR3 totals 13 residues. Looked up from germline, CDR1 is MNHNY and CDR2 is SVGAGI (reference sequence). V was shortened by 6 bases and J by 5 bases, with 14 bases between the two germline ends. CDR3 in amino acids: CASRESGRNEQYV. In DNA, the CDR3 is TGTGCCAGCAGGGAATCGGGCCGAAACGAGCAGTACGTC.

This sequence joins TRBV6-5 and TRBJ1-2; tentatively, D is TRBD1 (5 bases). Looked up from germline, CDR1 is MNHEY and CDR2 is SVGAGI. V dropped 9 bases and J dropped 4 bases, with 18 bases sitting between them. CDR3 length: 14 residues. This chain's CDR3 is CASREPWGSYGYTF. Written as DNA, the CDR3 is TGTGCCAGTAGAGAGCCATGGGGGAGCTATGGCTACACCTTC.

The chain links TRBV28 to TRBJ2-4, with TRBD2 as a possible D gene (6 bases). The CDR3 is 16 residues long. Germline V gene sequence: CDR1 MDHEN, CDR2 SYDVKM. Between the trimmed V and J ends, which lost 7 bases and 8 bases, there was a span of 24 bases. CDR3: CASTSERGKGMDIQYF. Written as DNA, the CDR3 is TGTGCCAGCACTTCCGAACGGGGGAAGGGGATGGACATTCAGTACTTC.

The rearrangement uses TRBV24-1 and TRBJ2-4, with TRBD1 matching over 9 bases. V trimming: 4 bases; J trimming: 3 bases; junction bases outside the gene matches: 3. Germline V gene sequence: CDR1 KGHDR, CDR2 SFDVKD. CDR3 length equals 15 residues. The DNA of the CDR3 is TGTGCCACCAGTGAGTCGGGACAGGGCAAAAACATTCAGTACTTC. This codes for CATSESGQGKNIQYF.

The chain is built from TRBV20-1 and TRBJ1-1; D gene ambiguous. This CDR3 contains 10 residues. Germline V CDR1 and CDR2: DFQATT, SNEGSKA (reference sequence). V was pared by 4 bases and J by 5 bases, with 5 bases between. CDR3 sequence reads: CSATGTEAFF. CDR3 nucleotide sequence: TGCAGTGCTACGGGGACTGAAGCTTTCTTT.

The chain couples TRBV5-1 to TRBJ1-3, with D perhaps TRBD1 (5 bases). Deletions cut 2 bases from V and 4 bases from J, with 16 bases between. This CDR3 is built from 16 residues. The germline V gene has CDR1 SGHRS and CDR2 YFSETQ. The CDR3 nucleotides are TGCGCCAGCAGCTTTGACCTCGGGGGGTCCGGAAACACCATATATTTT. It encodes CASSFDLGGSGNTIYF. The full variable domain, its missing parts supplied by reference TRBV5-1 and TRBJ1-3, is KAGVTQTPRYLIKTRGQQVTLSCSPISGHRSVSWYQQTPGQGLQFLFEYFSETQRNKGNFPGRFSGRQFSNSRSEMNVSTLELGDSALYLCASSFDLGGSGNTIYFGEGSWLTVV.

V usage is TRBV5-1 and J usage is TRBJ1-1, with D perhaps TRBD1 (5 bases). The CDR3 spans 14 residues. Germline CDR1 SGHRS, CDR2 YFSETQ. V was cut by 2 bases and J by 5 bases, with 13 bases left in between. CDR3 residues: CASSFGGGGTEAFF. Written as DNA, the CDR3 is TGCGCCAGCAGCTTTGGGGGAGGAGGGACTGAAGCTTTCTTT.

The J gene is TRBJ2-6, the V gene TRBV5-1, with D possibly matching TRBD1 (5 bases). Trimming stripped 0 bases from V and 2 bases from J, with 6 bases between. CDR3 length equals 15 residues. CDR1 and CDR2 from the germline V gene are SGHRS and YFSETQ. CDR3 loop: CASSLVRAGANVLTF. The CDR3 nucleotides read TGCGCCAGCAGCTTGGTCAGGGCTGGGGCCAACGTCCTGACTTTC.

The genes are TRBV5-1 and TRBJ2-3, with D perhaps TRBD1 or TRBD2 (6 bases each). Trimming pared 1 base from V and 5 bases from J, leaving 17 bases between. CDR1 is SGHRS, CDR2 YFSETQ, per germline. There are 16 residues in the CDR3. The CDR3 DNA reads TGCGCCAGCAGCTTGCTCCTGGGGGGACAAGGAGATACGCAGTATTTT. It codes for CASSLLLGGQGDTQYF.

This clone was picked up a small number of times. This sequence joins TRBV19 and TRBJ1-5; no definite D call. V was shortened by 4 bases and J by 6 bases, with 13 bases between the two germline ends. The CDR3 spans 14 residues. The germline V gene has CDR1 LNHDA and CDR2 SQIVND (reference sequence). CDR3 nucleotides: TGTGCCAGTAGTAGTGTCCGGGCCCCTCAGCCCCAGCATTTT. Protein product: CASSSVRAPQPQHF.

CDR3 region: CSVSQGNIQYF. CDR3 DNA sequence: TGCAGCGTTTCCCAGGGGAACATTCAGTACTTC. V is TRBV29-1 and J is TRBJ2-4; tentative D call: TRBD1 (6 bases). CDR1 SQVTM and CDR2 ANQGSEA come from the germline V gene. The CDR3 contains 11 residues. V was trimmed by 5 bases and J by 7 bases, leaving 9 bases between them.

The rearrangement uses TRBV20-1 and TRBJ2-7; D may be TRBD2 (5 bases). With 6 bases removed from V and 3 bases from J, the gap between germline ends came to 9 bases. The CDR3 loop spans 11 amino acids. Germline lookup yields CDR1 DFQATT and CDR2 SNEGSKA (reference sequence). This CDR3 reads CSAVRGYEQYV. Written as DNA, the CDR3 is TGCAGTGCAGTCCGGGGCTACGAGCAGTACGTC.

The gene calls are TRBV9 and TRBJ1-3; unclear D gene. V was trimmed by 3 bases and J by 8 bases, leaving 12 bases between them. Germline V gene data show CDR1 as SGDLS and CDR2 as YYNGEE. The CDR3 has 13 residues. The CDR3 nucleotides are TGTGCCAGCAGCGCCCAGATGAGTGACACCATATATTTT. This gives the protein CASSAQMSDTIYF.

A single count supports this clone. The rearrangement links TRBV14 to TRBJ2-3, with TRBD1 as a possible D gene (6 bases). V was shortened by 2 bases and J by 4 bases, with 10 bases between the two germline ends. This CDR3 contains 14 residues. The germline gives CDR1 SGHDN, CDR2 FVKESK. CDR3 DNA sequence: TGTGCCAGCAGCCAATCCAGGGGTGCAGATACGCAGTATTTT. Amino acid sequence: CASSQSRGADTQYF.

The gene calls are TRBV3-1 (or the pseudogene TRBV3-2) and TRBJ1-1; TRBD1 aligns across 8 bases. The ends lost 4 bases at V and 5 bases at J; junction bases unmatched: 6. The CDR3 is 14 residues long. Per the germline V gene, CDR1 is LGHDT and CDR2 is YNNKEL (reference sequence). The CDR3 reads CASSRQDRVTEAFF. The CDR3 region has the DNA TGTGCCAGCAGCCGGCAGGACAGGGTGACTGAAGCTTTCTTT.

The rearrangement links TRBV4-3 to TRBJ2-1, with 11 positions matching TRBD2. The CDR3 runs 15 residues. Germline V lookup: CDR1 LGHNA, CDR2 YSLEER. V gave up 4 bases and J gave up 7 bases; unmatched junction bases: 6. The CDR3 bases are TGCGCCAGCAGCCCGCAACTAGCGGGGGAAAATGAGCAGTTCTTC. Translated: CASSPQLAGENEQFF.

The table lists this clone with a count of one. The CDR3 loop reads CASSTGHVNYGYTF. The CDR3 DNA is TGTGCCAGTAGTACGGGACATGTTAACTATGGCTACACCTTC. The V and J genes are TRBV19 and TRBJ1-2, with TRBD1 as a possible D gene (6 bases). Germline V gene sequence: CDR1 LNHDA, CDR2 SQIVND (reference sequence). V shed 4 bases and J shed 1 base, with 10 bases lying between them. The CDR3 length is 14 residues.

In DNA form, the CDR3 reads TGTGCCAGCAGTCCGGCGGGGGGCTCCTATGGCTACACCTTC. Translated: CASSPAGGSYGYTF. The V gene is TRBV6-5, the J gene TRBJ1-2; TRBD1 is a possible D gene (6 bases). Germline V CDR1 and CDR2: MNHEY, SVGAGI. V was pared by 5 bases and J by 4 bases, with 14 bases between. This CDR3 has 14 amino acids.

This clone appeared a few times. The chain employs TRBV4-1 and TRBJ2-7; possibly TRBD1 for D (7 bases). The CDR3 is 17 amino acids. Deletions cut 0 bases from V and 3 bases from J, with 18 bases between. The germline CDR1 and CDR2 sequences are MGHRA and YSYEKL. The DNA of the CDR3 is TGCGCCAGCAGCCAAGATTATCAGGCGGGACAGATCTACGAGCAGTACGTC. It yields the protein CASSQDYQAGQIYEQYV.

The rearrangement links TRBV28 to TRBJ1-2; TRBD1 matches 8 bases. The CDR3 has 15 residues. CDR1 is MDHEN, CDR2 SYDVKM, per germline. The V segment lost 3 bases and the J segment 1 base; nucleotides outside the gene matches: 4. The CDR3 reads CASSFGTGYNYGYTF. CDR3 sequence (DNA): TGTGCCAGCAGTTTTGGGACAGGTTATAACTATGGCTACACCTTC.